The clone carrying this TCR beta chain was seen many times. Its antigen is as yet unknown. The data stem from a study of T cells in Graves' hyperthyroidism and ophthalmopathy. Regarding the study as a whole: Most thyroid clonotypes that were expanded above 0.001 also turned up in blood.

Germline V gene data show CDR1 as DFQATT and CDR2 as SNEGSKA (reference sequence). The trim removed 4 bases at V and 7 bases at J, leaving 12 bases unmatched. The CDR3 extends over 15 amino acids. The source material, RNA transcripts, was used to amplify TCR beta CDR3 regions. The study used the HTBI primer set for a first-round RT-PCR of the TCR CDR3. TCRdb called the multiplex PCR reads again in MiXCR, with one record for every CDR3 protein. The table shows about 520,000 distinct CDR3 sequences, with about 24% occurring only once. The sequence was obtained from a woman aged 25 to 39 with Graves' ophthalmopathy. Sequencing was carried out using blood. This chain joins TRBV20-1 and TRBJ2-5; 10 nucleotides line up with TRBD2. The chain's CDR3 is CSAKLAGATGGTQYF. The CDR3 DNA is TGCAGTGCTAAGCTAGCGGGGGCCACGGGGGGGACCCAGTACTTC.